What follows are 21 T cell receptor beta chains derived from one specimen sequenced in a study of identifying expanded T cells in peripheral blood (dated by TCRdb to the late 2010s). The library was built by means of the immunoSEQ multiplex PCR assay. TCRdb retrieved this table from immuneACCESS and kept in-frame rearrangements only. Not all clones are present; in checked studies, unresolved V genes account for under half, and no reason is known for the remainder. The sample data list around 90,000 clones, and 88% of these were observed just once. The ten largest clones capture approximately 4% of the sample. The sequenced sample was blood. These receptors originate from a person aged 18 to 70 in good health.

The chain has TRBV5-1 and TRBJ2-1, with 13 bases lining up with TRBD2. CDR1 SGHRS and CDR2 YFSETQ come from the germline V gene. This CDR3 has 17 amino acids. The junction had 8 bases not matched to a gene; V was cut back by 0 bases and J by 8 bases. The CDR3 region has the DNA TGCGCCAGCAGCTTGGGACTAGCGGGGGGAGGTGTGGATGAGCAGTTCTTC. Residues: CASSLGLAGGGVDEQFF.

This clone was detected only a few times. This chain's CDR3 is CASSQDRGYNEQFF. CDR3 DNA sequence: TGTGCCAGCAGCCAAGATAGGGGATACAATGAGCAGTTCTTC. The chain carries TRBV4-2 and TRBJ2-1; tentatively, D is TRBD1 (5 bases). The CDR3 spans 14 residues. CDR1 and CDR2 (germline): LGHNA, YNFKEQ. V lost 0 bases and J lost 4, with 7 bases in between.

This chain uses TRBV2 with TRBJ2-5, with 12 bases matching TRBD2. There are 16 residues in the CDR3. Germline V CDR1 and CDR2: SNHLY, FYNNEI. V lost 8 bases to trimming and J lost 2 bases; unmatched junction nucleotides: 9. In nucleotides, the CDR3 is TGTGCCAGCGAGCTAGCGGGGGGGCGGAGGCAAGAGACCCAGTACTTC. Its protein product is CASELAGGRRQETQYF.

This chain uses TRBV5-3 with TRBJ1-1; D is undetermined. TRBV5-3 has ORF status, its function being uncertain. The CDR3 extends over 12 amino acids. The CDR3 reads CASKGKNTEAFF. As DNA, the CDR3 is TGTGCAAGCAAGGGAAAGAACACTGAAGCTTTCTTT.

This chain links TRBV7-2 with TRBJ2-7, with no clear D. The V end was cut by 1 base, the J end by 0 bases, with 7 bases between. Germline V gene lookup returns CDR1 SGHTA and CDR2 FQGNSA. The CDR3 spans 14 residues. The CDR3 region has the DNA TGTGCCAGCAGCTTAGGTCCGGACTCCTACGAGCAGTACTTC. Protein sequence: CASSLGPDSYEQYF.

This clone was observed once. The chain is built from TRBV5-4 and TRBJ2-5, with 9 bases lining up with TRBD1. The CDR3 sequence is 15 residues long. Germline trimming cut 0 bases from V and 5 bases from J; bases unmatched to any gene: 5. CDR1 is SGHNT and CDR2 is YYREEE in the germline V gene (reference sequence). In nucleotides, the CDR3 is TGTGCCAGCAGCTTGGGTACAGGGGGCTACGAGACCCAGTACTTC. This encodes CASSLGTGGYETQYF.

The chain joins TRBV19 to TRBJ1-5; 7 nucleotides match TRBD1. The CDR3 has 15 residues. Germline-derived CDR1 and CDR2 are LNHDA and SQIVND (reference sequence). With 5 bases clipped from V and 4 bases from J, the junction kept 8 bases outside the gene matches. This CDR3 is CASSFYRGLNQPQHF. For the CDR3, the DNA is TGTGCCAGTAGTTTCTACAGGGGTTTAAATCAGCCCCAGCATTTT.

The chain joins TRBV11-2 to TRBJ1-4; weak D call: TRBD1 (5 bases). The CDR3 loop spans 15 amino acids. Trimming removed 5 bases from V and 4 bases from J, with 14 bases in between. The germline CDR1 and CDR2 sequences are SGHAT and FQNNGV. The CDR3 DNA follows: TGTGCCAGCAGCGCACTGGATAGGGGTAATGAAAAACTGTTTTTT. Translation: CASSALDRGNEKLFF.

This sequence joins TRBV28 and TRBJ2-2, with 9 positions matching TRBD2. J lost 6 bases, V lost 6 bases, and 8 bases had no gene match. CDR1 is MDHEN and CDR2 is SYDVKM in the germline V gene. This CDR3 spans 15 amino acids. CDR3 protein: CASSSPGLAPGELFF. In DNA, the CDR3 is TGTGCCAGCAGCTCACCGGGACTAGCCCCCGGGGAGCTGTTTTTT.

The chain recombines TRBV5-6 with TRBJ2-7, with D perhaps being TRBD1 or TRBD2 (5 bases each). In germline, CDR1 is SGHDT, CDR2 YYEEEE. This CDR3 is built from 14 residues. V was cut by 9 bases and J by 3 bases, with 19 bases left in between. CDR3 DNA: TGTGCCACCACCTCGTGGGGGACCTTCTACGAGCAGTACTTC. Its protein is CATTSWGTFYEQYF.

The rearrangement uses TRBV19 and TRBJ2-7; 11 bases match TRBD2. This CDR3 comprises 15 residues. Germline V gene sequence: CDR1 LNHDA, CDR2 SQIVND (reference sequence). V shed 2 bases, J shed 0 bases, and the junction held 0 bases outside the gene matches. CDR3 residues: CASSITSGSSYEQYF. The CDR3 nucleotides read TGTGCCAGTAGTATAACTAGCGGGAGCTCCTACGAGCAGTACTTC.

Only a few counts were recorded for this clone. J is TRBJ2-7 and V is TRBV6-5; D may be TRBD2 (5 bases). This CDR3 comprises 15 residues. The V gene lost 2 bases and the J gene lost 3 bases, with 14 bases spanning the gap. The germline V gene encodes CDR1 MNHEY and CDR2 SVGAGI. CDR3 residues: CASSYRRNPFYEQYF. The CDR3 nucleotides are TGTGCCAGCAGTTACCGGAGGAATCCTTTCTACGAGCAGTACTTC.

V gene TRBV5-4 combines with J gene TRBJ1-6; D gene uncertain. Trimming pared 0 bases from V and 0 bases from J, leaving 7 bases between. The CDR3 is 16 residues long. CDR1 and CDR2 (germline): SGHNT, YYREEE (reference sequence). CDR3 sequence reads: CASSLGHRSYNSPLHF. The CDR3 nucleotides read TGTGCCAGCAGCTTGGGACATCGCTCCTATAATTCACCCCTCCACTTT.

This rearrangement joins TRBV21-1 to TRBJ1-1. TRBV21-1 is termed a pseudogene. The length of the CDR3 is 14 residues. CDR3 sequence (DNA): TGTGCCAGCAGCATTGATTCACTGAACACTGAAGCTTTCTTT. Protein sequence: CASSIDSLNTEAFF.

This chain connects TRBV7-6 to TRBJ1-4, with unresolved D. The CDR3 contains 12 residues. V gave up 1 base and J gave up 11 bases, with 8 bases separating them. CDR1 is SGHVS, CDR2 FNYEAQ, per germline. The CDR3 region has the DNA TGTGCCAGCAGCTTAGATGAAAGCAAACTGTTTTTT. Its protein is CASSLDESKLFF.

The chain employs TRBV30 and TRBJ1-4; D unclear. The ends were cut back, 0 bases at V and 8 bases at J, with 13 bases in the middle. Germline-derived CDR1 and CDR2 are GTSNPN and SVGIG (reference sequence). The CDR3 consists of 14 residues. Written as DNA, the CDR3 is TGTGCCTGGAGTGTAGGTAGGGTTGACGAAAAACTGTTTTTT. Its protein product is CAWSVGRVDEKLFF. Drawing the rest from reference TRBV30 and TRBJ1-4, the complete variable domain is SQTIHQWPATLVQPVGSPLSLECTVEGTSNPNLYWYRQAAGRGLQLLFYSVGIGQISSEVPQNLSASRPQDRQFILSSKKLLLSDSGFYLCAWSVGRVDEKLFFGSGTQLSVL.

This chain joins TRBV7-9 and TRBJ1-6; no firm D call. This CDR3 is 15 amino acids long. The V gene's germline CDR1 is SEHNR and CDR2 FQNEAQ (reference sequence). The V and J ends lost 1 base and 9 bases respectively, with 13 bases between them. In DNA form, the CDR3 reads TGTGCCAGCAGCTTAGGTGAAGTGCAGGCTTCACCCCTCCACTTT. Amino acid sequence: CASSLGEVQASPLHF.

The chain has TRBV7-3 and TRBJ2-1, with D unresolved. Looked up from germline, CDR1 is SGHTA and CDR2 is FQGTGA. V was pared by 8 bases and J by 9 bases, with 17 bases between. The CDR3 length is 13 residues. The CDR3 DNA is TGTGCCAGCGGTCCGGGCGATCTCGGTGAGCAGTTCTTC. Protein sequence: CASGPGDLGEQFF.

The gene calls are TRBV27 and TRBJ1-1, with TRBD1 matching 8 bases. V lost 5 bases, J lost 10 bases, and 3 bases stayed unmatched. The CDR3 sequence is 11 residues long. Germline CDR1 MNHEY, CDR2 SMNVEV (reference sequence). The CDR3 protein is CASSDRGRAFF. The CDR3 region has the DNA TGTGCCAGCAGTGACAGGGGCCGAGCTTTCTTT.

The V and J genes are TRBV9 and TRBJ2-7; 7 positions match TRBD1. The CDR3 is 15 amino acids. V lost 0 bases, J lost 5 bases, and 8 bases stayed unmatched. Germline lookup yields CDR1 SGDLS and CDR2 YYNGEE. CDR3 protein: CASSVGQGAGDEQYF. The CDR3 DNA reads TGTGCCAGCAGCGTAGGACAGGGTGCGGGCGACGAGCAGTACTTC.

The CDR3 loop is CSVEAGAAGGRSYEQYF. The CDR3 nucleotides read TGCAGCGTTGAAGCCGGAGCTGCGGGTGGGCGCTCCTACGAGCAGTACTTC. This chain connects TRBV29-1 to TRBJ2-7, with D perhaps matching TRBD2 (5 bases). Trimming took off 1 base at V and 0 bases at J, with 19 bases between the two ends. This CDR3 is 17 amino acids long. Germline V lookup: CDR1 SQVTM, CDR2 ANQGSEA.